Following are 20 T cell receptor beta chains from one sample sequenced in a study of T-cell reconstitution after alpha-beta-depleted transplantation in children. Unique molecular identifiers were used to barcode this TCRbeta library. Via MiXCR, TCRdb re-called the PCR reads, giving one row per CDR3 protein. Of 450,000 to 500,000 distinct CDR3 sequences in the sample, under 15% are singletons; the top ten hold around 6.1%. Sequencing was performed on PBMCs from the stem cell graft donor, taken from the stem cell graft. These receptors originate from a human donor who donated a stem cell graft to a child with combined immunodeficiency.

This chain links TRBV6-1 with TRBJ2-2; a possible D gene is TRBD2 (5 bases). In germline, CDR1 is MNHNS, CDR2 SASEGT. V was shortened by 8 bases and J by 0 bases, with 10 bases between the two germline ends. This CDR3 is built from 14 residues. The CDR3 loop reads CASGPGTNTGELFF. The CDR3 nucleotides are TGTGCCAGCGGGCCCGGGACGAACACCGGGGAGCTGTTTTTT.

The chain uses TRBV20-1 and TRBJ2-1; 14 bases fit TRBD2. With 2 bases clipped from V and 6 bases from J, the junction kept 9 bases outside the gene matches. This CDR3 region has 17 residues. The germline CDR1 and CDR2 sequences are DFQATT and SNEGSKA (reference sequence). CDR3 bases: TGCAGTGCTAGACACCCCCGACTAGCGGGAGGGCCCAATGAGCAGTTCTTC. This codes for CSARHPRLAGGPNEQFF.

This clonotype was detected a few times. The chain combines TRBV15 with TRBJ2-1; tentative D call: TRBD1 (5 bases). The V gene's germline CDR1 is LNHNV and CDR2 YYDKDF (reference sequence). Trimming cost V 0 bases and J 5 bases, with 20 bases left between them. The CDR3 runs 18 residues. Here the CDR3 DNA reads TGTGCCACCAGCAGAGACTACCAGGGCTACCAAAGGGACAATGAGCAGTTCTTC. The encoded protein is CATSRDYQGYQRDNEQFF.

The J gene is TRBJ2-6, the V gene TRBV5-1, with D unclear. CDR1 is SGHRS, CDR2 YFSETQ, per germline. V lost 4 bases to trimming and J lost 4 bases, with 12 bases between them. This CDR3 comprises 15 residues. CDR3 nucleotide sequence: TGCGCCAGCAGCCCCCCCGGTGGAGGGGCCAACGTCCTGACTTTC. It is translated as CASSPPGGGANVLTF.

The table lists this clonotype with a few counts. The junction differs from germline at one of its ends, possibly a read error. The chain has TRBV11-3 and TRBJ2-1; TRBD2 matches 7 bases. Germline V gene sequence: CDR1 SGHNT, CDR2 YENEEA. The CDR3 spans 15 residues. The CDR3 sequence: CASRLGPSGNNEQFF. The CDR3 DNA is TGTGCCAGCCGCTTGGGTCCTAGCGGTAACAATGAGCAGTTCTTC.

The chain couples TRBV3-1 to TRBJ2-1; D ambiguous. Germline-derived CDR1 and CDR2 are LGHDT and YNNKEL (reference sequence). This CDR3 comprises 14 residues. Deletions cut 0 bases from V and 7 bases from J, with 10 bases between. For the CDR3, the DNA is TGTGCCAGCAGCCAAGATTTTGCGAGGAATGAGCAGTTCTTC. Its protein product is CASSQDFARNEQFF.

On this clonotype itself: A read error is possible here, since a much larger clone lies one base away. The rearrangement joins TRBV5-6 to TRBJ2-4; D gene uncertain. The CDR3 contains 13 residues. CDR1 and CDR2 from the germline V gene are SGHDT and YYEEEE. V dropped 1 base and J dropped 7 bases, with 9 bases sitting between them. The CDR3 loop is CASSLLPVNIQYF. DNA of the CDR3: TGTGCCAGCAGCTTGCTACCGGTTAACATTCAGTACTTC.

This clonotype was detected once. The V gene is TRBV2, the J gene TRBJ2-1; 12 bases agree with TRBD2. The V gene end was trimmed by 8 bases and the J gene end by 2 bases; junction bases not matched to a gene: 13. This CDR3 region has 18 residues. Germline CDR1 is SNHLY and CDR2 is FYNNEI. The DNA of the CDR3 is TGTGCCAGCTGTCCTCCGCCTAGCGGGAGGGCAACCTACAATGAGCAGTTCTTC. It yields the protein CASCPPPSGRATYNEQFF.

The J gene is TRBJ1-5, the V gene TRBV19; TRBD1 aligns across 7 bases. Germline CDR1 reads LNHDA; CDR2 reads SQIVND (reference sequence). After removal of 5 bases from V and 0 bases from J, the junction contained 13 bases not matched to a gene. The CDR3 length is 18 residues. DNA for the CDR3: TGTGCCAGTAGTGTGGGCGACAGGGCCTATTATAGCAATCAGCCCCAGCATTTT. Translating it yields CASSVGDRAYYSNQPQHF.

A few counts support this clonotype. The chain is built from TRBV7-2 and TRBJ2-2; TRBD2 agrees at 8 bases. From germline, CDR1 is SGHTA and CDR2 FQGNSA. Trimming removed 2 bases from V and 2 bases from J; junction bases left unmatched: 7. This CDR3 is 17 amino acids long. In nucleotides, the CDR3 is TGTGCCAGCAGCTTAACTTGGCGGGGGGCAAACACCGGGGAGCTGTTTTTT. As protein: CASSLTWRGANTGELFF.

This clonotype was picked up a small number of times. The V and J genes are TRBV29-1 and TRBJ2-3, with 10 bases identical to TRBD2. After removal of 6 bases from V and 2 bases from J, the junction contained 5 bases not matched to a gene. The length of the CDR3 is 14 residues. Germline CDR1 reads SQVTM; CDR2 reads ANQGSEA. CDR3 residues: CSVDTSGATDTQYF. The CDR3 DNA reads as TGCAGCGTGGATACTAGCGGGGCCACAGATACGCAGTATTTT.

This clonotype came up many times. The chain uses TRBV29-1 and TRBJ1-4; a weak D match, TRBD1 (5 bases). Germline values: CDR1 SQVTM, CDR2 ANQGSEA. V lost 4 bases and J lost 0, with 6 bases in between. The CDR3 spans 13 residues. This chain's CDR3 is CSVGTSTNEKLFF. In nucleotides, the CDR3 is TGCAGCGTTGGGACATCAACTAATGAAAAACTGTTTTTT.

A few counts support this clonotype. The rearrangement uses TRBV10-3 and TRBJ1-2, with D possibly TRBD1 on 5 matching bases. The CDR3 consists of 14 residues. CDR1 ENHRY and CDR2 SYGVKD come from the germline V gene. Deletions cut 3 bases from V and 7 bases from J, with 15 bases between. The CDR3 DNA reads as TGTGCCATCAGTGATGGGGCGCCCGAGCGTGGCTACACCTTC. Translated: CAISDGAPERGYTF.

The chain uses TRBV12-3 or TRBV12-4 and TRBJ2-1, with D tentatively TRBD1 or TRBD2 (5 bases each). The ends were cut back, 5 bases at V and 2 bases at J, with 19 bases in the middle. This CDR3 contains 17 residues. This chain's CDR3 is CASSTSRGGAAYNEQFF. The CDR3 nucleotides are TGTGCCAGCAGTACCTCCCGGGGTGGGGCCGCCTACAATGAGCAGTTCTTC.

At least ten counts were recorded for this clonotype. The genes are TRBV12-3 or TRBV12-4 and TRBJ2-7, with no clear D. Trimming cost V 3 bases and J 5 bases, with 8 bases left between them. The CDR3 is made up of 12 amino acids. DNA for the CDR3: TGTGCCAGCAGTTTTGTAACCCACGAGCAGTACTTC. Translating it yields CASSFVTHEQYF.

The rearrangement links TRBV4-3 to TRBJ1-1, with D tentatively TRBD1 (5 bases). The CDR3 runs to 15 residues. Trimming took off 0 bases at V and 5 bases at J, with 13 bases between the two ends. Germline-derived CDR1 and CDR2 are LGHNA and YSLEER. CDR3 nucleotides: TGCGCCAGCAGCCAAGAACGTCAGGGAGGGACTGAAGCTTTCTTT. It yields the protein CASSQERQGGTEAFF.

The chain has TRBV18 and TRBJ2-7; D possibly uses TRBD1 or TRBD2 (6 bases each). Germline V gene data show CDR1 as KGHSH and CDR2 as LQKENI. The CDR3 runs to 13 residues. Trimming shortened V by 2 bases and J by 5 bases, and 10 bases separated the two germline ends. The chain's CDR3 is CASSPSGAHEQYF. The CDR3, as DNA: TGTGCCAGCTCACCATCGGGGGCCCACGAGCAGTACTTC.

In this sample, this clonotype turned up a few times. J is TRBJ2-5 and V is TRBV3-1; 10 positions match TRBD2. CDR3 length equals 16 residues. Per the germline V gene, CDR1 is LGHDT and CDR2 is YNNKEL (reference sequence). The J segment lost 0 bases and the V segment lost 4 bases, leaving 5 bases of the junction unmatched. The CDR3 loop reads CASSRPLAGDQETQYF. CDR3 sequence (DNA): TGTGCCAGCAGCCGCCCCCTAGCGGGGGACCAAGAGACCCAGTACTTC.

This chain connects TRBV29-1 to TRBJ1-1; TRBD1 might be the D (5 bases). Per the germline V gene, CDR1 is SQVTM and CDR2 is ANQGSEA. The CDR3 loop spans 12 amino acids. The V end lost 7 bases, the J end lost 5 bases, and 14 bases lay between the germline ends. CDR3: CSAQGEVTEAFF. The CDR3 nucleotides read TGCAGCGCCCAGGGTGAGGTGACTGAAGCTTTCTTT.

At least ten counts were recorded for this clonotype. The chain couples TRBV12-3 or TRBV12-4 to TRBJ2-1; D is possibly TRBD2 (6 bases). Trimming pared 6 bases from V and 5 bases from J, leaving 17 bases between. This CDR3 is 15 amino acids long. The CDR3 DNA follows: TGTGCCAGCAGCCACCGACGACTAGAGCACAATGAGCAGTTCTTC. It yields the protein CASSHRRLEHNEQFF.